These 9 T cell receptor beta chains originate from one sample sequenced in a study of shared clonotypes between healthy human individuals. CD45RO-negative, CCR7-selected cells formed the naive CD8 fraction, which excluded terminally differentiated effector memory CD45RA+ cells. The repertoire was sequenced with immunoSEQ multiplex PCR; TCRdb's copy has only in-frame clones and lacks some. The sample consists of 600,000 or so clones, about 95% of them appearing once. Sequencing was performed on naive CD8+ T cells sorted from blood. These receptors all stem from a woman in her twenties or thirties in good health.

The chain combines TRBV28 with TRBJ2-5; the match to TRBD1 covers 7 bases. The CDR3 is 16 amino acids. Germline assignment: CDR1 MDHEN and CDR2 SYDVKM. J lost 5 bases, V lost 2 bases, and 11 bases had no gene match. The DNA for the CDR3 is TGTGCCAGCAGTTTAGTAAAGGTGTCAGGGGGTGAGACCCAGTACTTC. It is translated as CASSLVKVSGGETQYF.

The CDR3 nucleotides are TGTGCCTGGAGTGGGTGGGGACGCCAGAACACTGAAGCTTTCTTT. Residues: CAWSGWGRQNTEAFF. The gene calls are TRBV30 and TRBJ1-1; D is possibly TRBD1 (5 bases). Trimming pared 1 base from V and 1 base from J, leaving 13 bases between. The CDR3 covers 15 residues. CDR1 is GTSNPN and CDR2 is SVGIG in the germline V gene (reference sequence).

The chain has TRBV4-1 and TRBJ1-3, with no clear D. The CDR3 sequence is 15 residues long. Germline CDR1 MGHRA, CDR2 YSYEKL. V lost 4 bases and J lost 0, with 10 bases in between. CDR3 nucleotide sequence: TGCGCCAGCAGCCTTAGAGTCGCCTCTGGAAACACCATATATTTT. Protein: CASSLRVASGNTIYF.

The V and J genes are TRBV13 and TRBJ2-2, with D uncertain. Looked up from germline, CDR1 is PRHDT and CDR2 is FYEKMQ (reference sequence). Trimming stripped 0 bases from V and 7 bases from J, with 15 bases between. The CDR3 has 16 amino acids. The DNA for the CDR3 is TGTGCCAGCAGCTTAGGCCTCCAGGAAGCGAACGGGGAGCTGTTTTTT. Its protein is CASSLGLQEANGELFF.

The chain has TRBV4-1 and TRBJ2-7, with a weak D call TRBD2 (5 bases). Trimming pared 3 bases from V and 2 bases from J, leaving 17 bases between. Germline CDR1 is MGHRA and CDR2 is YSYEKL. The CDR3 totals 16 residues. CDR3 loop: CASSQDGELGTYEQYF. Here the CDR3 DNA reads TGCGCCAGCAGCCAGGACGGGGAATTAGGGACCTACGAGCAGTACTTC.

V and J are TRBV10-2 and TRBJ2-1, with 7 bases lining up with TRBD2. There are 17 residues in the CDR3. Losses at the gene ends were 0 bases for V and 2 bases for J; bases not matched to a gene: 7. The germline CDR1 and CDR2 sequences are WSHSY and SAAADI. The CDR3 loop is CASSESRAGSAYNEQFF. Here the CDR3 DNA reads TGCGCCAGCAGTGAGTCGAGAGCGGGAAGCGCCTACAATGAGCAGTTCTTC.

The gene calls are TRBV5-1 and TRBJ2-1; 10 nucleotides agree with TRBD2. V shed 4 bases, J shed 2 bases, and the junction held 6 bases outside the gene matches. The CDR3 spans 16 residues. Germline CDR1 and CDR2: SGHRS and YFSETQ. The CDR3 DNA sequence: TGCGCCAGCAGCAAACCCCTAGCGGGAGCCTACAATGAGCAGTTCTTC. This gives the protein CASSKPLAGAYNEQFF. The full variable domain, its missing parts supplied by reference TRBV5-1 and TRBJ2-1, is KAGVTQTPRYLIKTRGQQVTLSCSPISGHRSVSWYQQTPGQGLQFLFEYFSETQRNKGNFPGRFSGRQFSNSRSEMNVSTLELGDSALYLCASSKPLAGAYNEQFFGPGTRLTVL.

This sequence joins TRBV14 and TRBJ2-7; TRBD1 might be the D (5 bases). V lost 2 bases, J lost 3 bases, and 11 bases lay in between. The CDR3 covers 14 residues. Germline CDR1 SGHDN, CDR2 FVKESK. CDR3 DNA: TGTGCCAGCAGCCAATTGGGGCAGGTCTACGAGCAGTACTTC. This gives the protein CASSQLGQVYEQYF.

This chain uses TRBV15 with TRBJ2-3; a possible D gene is TRBD2 (7 bases). CDR1 and CDR2 (germline): LNHNV, YYDKDF (reference sequence). Trimming cost V 5 bases and J 5 bases, with 26 bases left between them. The CDR3 consists of 18 residues. The CDR3 coding sequence is TGTGCCACCAGCGGGACGGAGGTCAGGGGAGGGGTGGGAGATACGCAGTATTTT. Translation: CATSGTEVRGGVGDTQYF.